A selection of T cell receptor beta chains follows, all from one sample in a study of T cell responses to AZD1222 COVID-19 vaccine. The data were produced by immunoSEQ multiplex PCR, yet TCRdb's version contains in-frame clones alone and is incomplete. The table includes 150,000 to 200,000 clones, approximately 93% detected once. Here the sequenced sample was peripheral blood, taken on day 0 of AZD1222 vaccination. The receptor set was obtained from an adult in good health. Both conserved end residues are part of each CDR3. D genes are given only for firm matches. Some rows mark clone size as missing; the rest say once, few, many or name a class of expanded clone.

>TRBJ2-1|NA|TRBV5-8|NA
CASSFGQVTVDEQFF
TGTGCCAGCAGCTTCGGCCAGGTAACTGTAGATGAGCAGTTCTTC
>TRBJ2-2|NA|TRBV4-1|NA
CASSFPGSAGELFF
TGCGCCAGCAGTTTCCCGGGGTCCGCCGGGGAGCTGTTTTTT
>TRBJ1-2|once|TRBV20-1|NA
CSVGFNYGYTF
TGCAGTGTGGGCTTTAACTATGGCTACACCTTC
>TRBJ1-2|NA|TRBV18|TRBD1
CASSVDRDYGYTF
TGTGCCAGCTCAGTCGACAGGGACTATGGCTACACCTTC
>TRBJ2-3|NA|TRBV5-4|NA
CASSLSSDTQYF
TGTGCCAGCAGCTTGTCGTCCGATACGCAGTATTTT
>TRBJ1-5|NA|TRBV5-1|NA
CASSLWGDQPQHF
TGCGCCAGCAGCTTATGGGGGGATCAGCCCCAGCATTTT
>TRBJ2-3|NA|TRBV10-3|TRBD2
CAIMEREGTDTQYF
TGTGCCATCATGGAGCGGGAGGGCACAGATACGCAGTATTTT
>TRBJ2-5|NA|TRBV9|NA
CASSVGTPKETQYF
TGTGCCAGCAGCGTAGGAACACCTAAAGAGACCCAGTACTTC
>TRBJ1-4|NA|TRBV6-1|NA
CASTSPIGGEKLFF
TGTGCCAGCACCAGCCCTATCGGAGGGGAAAAACTGTTTTTT
>TRBJ2-5|NA|TRBV5-6|TRBD2
CASSFGTSSLGETQYF
TGTGCCAGCAGCTTCGGGACTAGTTCTTTGGGGGAGACCCAGTACTTC
>TRBJ1-2|NA|TRBV6-5|NA
CASRPRGGRPYGYTF
TGTGCCAGCAGGCCGCGGGGGGGAAGACCCTATGGCTACACCTTC
>TRBJ1-1|few|TRBV7-9|NA
CASSEREGGTEAFF
TGTGCCAGCAGCGAAAGGGAGGGTGGGACTGAAGCTTTCTTT
>TRBJ2-7|NA|TRBV10-2|TRBD2
CASRIAGPSSYEQYF
TGCGCCAGCAGGATAGCGGGTCCAAGCTCCTACGAGCAGTACTTC
>TRBJ1-4|NA|TRBV5-1|NA
CASNRRGDDEKLFF
TGCGCCAGCAATCGAAGAGGGGATGATGAAAAACTGTTTTTT
>TRBJ1-6|NA|TRBV18|NA
CASSPDTGLNSPLHF
TGTGCCAGCTCACCAGACACAGGGCTTAATTCACCCCTCCACTTT
>TRBJ2-7|NA|TRBV6-1|TRBD2
CASSDGGLAGGYEQYF
TGTGCCAGCAGTGATGGGGGACTAGCGGGGGGCTACGAGCAGTACTTC
>TRBJ2-1|once|TRBV15|TRBD2
CATSTRTSLSYNEQFF
TGTGCCACCAGCACTAGGACTAGTCTCTCCTACAATGAGCAGTTCTTC
>TRBJ2-1|NA|TRBV6-5|NA
CASSYGQPSYNEQFF
TGTGCCAGCAGTTACGGACAGCCCTCCTACAATGAGCAGTTCTTC
>TRBJ2-7|once|TRBV11-2|TRBD1
CASSLVGRGSYEQYF
TGTGCCAGCAGCTTAGTAGGCAGGGGGTCCTACGAGCAGTACTTC
>TRBJ2-1|NA|TRBV3-1/TRBV3-2|NA
CASSPRLGVHNEQFF
TGTGCCAGCAGCCCACGGTTAGGAGTTCACAATGAGCAGTTCTTC
>TRBJ1-1|NA|TRBV5-5|NA
CASSFQSERGIEAFF
TGTGCCAGCAGCTTTCAATCGGAACGGGGGATTGAAGCTTTCTTT
>TRBJ1-1|NA|TRBV19|NA
CASSEGLMNTEAFF
TGTGCCAGTAGTGAGGGACTAATGAACACTGAAGCTTTCTTT
>TRBJ1-2|NA|TRBV15|TRBD1
CATSRDTGAYGYTF
TGTGCCACCAGCAGAGATACAGGGGCCTATGGCTACACCTTC
>TRBJ1-1|NA|TRBV14|NA
CASSPATEAFF
TGTGCCAGCAGCCCGGCCACTGAAGCTTTCTTT
>TRBJ1-1|NA|TRBV5-8|NA
CASSLERGSEAFF
TGTGCCAGCAGCTTGGAGAGGGGGTCTGAAGCTTTCTTT
>TRBJ2-3|NA|TRBV29-1|TRBD1
CSVLDRGLSTDTQYF
TGCAGCGTATTGGACAGGGGGCTCAGCACAGATACGCAGTATTTT
>TRBJ1-1|NA|TRBV5-1|NA
CASSLNSANTEAFF
TGCGCCAGCAGCTTAAATTCAGCGAACACTGAAGCTTTCTTT
>TRBJ2-2|NA|TRBV7-9|TRBD2
CASSDLAGGETGELFF
TGTGCCAGCAGCGACCTAGCGGGAGGAGAGACCGGGGAGCTGTTTTTT
>TRBJ2-7|once|TRBV27|NA
CASSLWPAYEQYF
TGTGCCAGCAGTTTATGGCCAGCCTACGAGCAGTACTTC
>TRBJ1-4|few|TRBV18|NA
CASSPRTEEKLFF
TGTGCCAGCTCACCTAGGACGGAGGAAAAACTGTTTTTT
>TRBJ2-1|NA|TRBV3-1/TRBV3-2|TRBD2
CASSHISGRAGNEQFF
TGTGCCAGCAGCCATATTAGCGGGAGGGCCGGGAATGAGCAGTTCTTC
>TRBJ1-2|NA|TRBV11-2|TRBD1
CASRQTGTGTFSNYGYTF
TGTGCCAGCAGGCAGACCGGGACAGGGACCTTTTCTAACTATGGCTACACCTTC
>TRBJ1-3|NA|TRBV7-8|NA
CASRLMDSGNTIYF
TGTGCCAGCAGACTAATGGACAGCGGAAACACCATATATTTT
>TRBJ2-5|NA|TRBV5-1|TRBD1
CASSGFRDRGHQETQYF
TGCGCCAGCAGCGGTTTTCGGGACAGGGGACACCAAGAGACCCAGTACTTC
>TRBJ2-5|NA|TRBV7-8|NA
CASSFRADQETQYF
TGTGCCAGCAGCTTTAGGGCTGACCAAGAGACCCAGTACTTC
>TRBJ1-2|NA|TRBV7-9|NA
CASSDSPTGNYGYTF
TGTGCCAGCAGCGACAGCCCTACAGGGAACTATGGCTACACCTTC
>TRBJ1-1|NA|TRBV6-5|NA
CASSYRPNTEAFF
TGTGCCAGCAGTTACAGGCCGAACACTGAAGCTTTCTTT
>TRBJ2-5|NA|TRBV28|NA
CASIHTGIYQETQYF
TGTGCCAGCATTCATACAGGGATTTACCAAGAGACCCAGTACTTC
>TRBJ2-3|NA|TRBV11-2|NA
CASSLRGRGGTDTQYF
TGTGCCAGCAGCTTACGGGGCAGGGGAGGGACAGATACGCAGTATTTT
>TRBJ1-4|NA|TRBV6-6|TRBD1
CASRRDRDSELKLFF
TGTGCCAGCAGACGAGACAGGGATAGTGAATTAAAACTGTTTTTT
>TRBJ1-1|NA|TRBV7-8|TRBD1
CASSYRDRVGSTEAFF
TGTGCCAGCAGCTACCGGGACAGGGTAGGAAGCACTGAAGCTTTCTTT
>TRBJ2-3|NA|TRBV7-9|TRBD2
CASSSGLAGRTDTQYF
TGTGCCAGCAGCTCTGGACTAGCGGGTCGAACAGATACGCAGTATTTT
>TRBJ1-5|NA|TRBV6-1|NA
CASSEGSNQPQHF
TGTGCCAGCAGTGAAGGTAGCAATCAGCCCCAGCATTTT
>TRBJ2-3|NA|TRBV5-1|NA
CASSGGTRQGTDTQYF
TGCGCCAGCAGCGGCGGGACGAGGCAAGGGACAGATACGCAGTATTTT
>TRBJ1-1|NA|TRBV6-5|NA
CASSLNRVETEAFF
TGTGCCAGCAGTTTAAACAGGGTGGAGACTGAAGCTTTCTTT